This TCR beta chain comes out of a study of control samples from healthy donors and cancer patients. Libraries were prepared by immunoSEQ multiplex PCR; TCRdb keeps only in-frame clonotypes and omits some of them. The sample includes roughly 190,000 clones. The CDR3 has 14 amino acids. CDR1 and CDR2 from the germline V gene are SEHNR and FQNEAQ (reference sequence). Trimming pared 5 bases from V and 4 bases from J, leaving 14 bases between. The TCR originated in a woman aged 25 to 39 in good health. The sample comprised blood. The chain recombines TRBV7-9 with TRBJ1-2; a weak D match, TRBD1 (5 bases). This CDR3 reads CASSLQGRSYGYTF. The CDR3 DNA follows: TGTGCCAGCAGCCTCCAGGGTAGGAGCTATGGCTACACCTTC.